One and the same sample provided the 16 T cell receptor beta chains below, sequenced in a study of T cells after yellow fever vaccination. Via MiXCR, TCRdb re-called the 5' RACE reads, giving one row per CDR3 protein. The sample lists 620,000 or so distinct CDR3 sequences, 17% occurring once. The sequencing here drew on PBMCs, taken roughly 5 days after the first yellow fever vaccination. Receptor source: a man aged 18 to 30 who received the YFV17D yellow fever vaccine.

This clonotype has a handful of counts. V gene TRBV5-1 combines with J gene TRBJ2-2, with 9 bases fitting TRBD2. Germline V CDR1 and CDR2: SGHRS, YFSETQ. CDR3 length equals 18 residues. J lost 1 base, V lost 0 bases, and 7 bases had no gene match. The CDR3 DNA follows: TGCGCCAGCAGCTTGGGGCTAGCGGGGACCTTGAACACCGGGGAGCTGTTTTTT. Encoded protein: CASSLGLAGTLNTGELFF.

This clonotype came up a few times. The genes are TRBV6-5 and TRBJ2-2; 7 positions agree with TRBD2. CDR3 length: 15 amino acids. V was pared by 1 base and J by 3 bases, with 2 bases of the junction left unmatched. CDR1 is MNHEY, CDR2 SVGAGI, per germline. The CDR3: CASSYWGGDTGELFF. The CDR3 coding sequence is TGTGCCAGCAGTTACTGGGGGGGTGACACCGGGGAGCTGTTTTTT.

This clonotype was seen only a few times. V is TRBV5-4 and J is TRBJ2-5; 11 bases agree with TRBD1. Losses at the gene ends were 3 bases for V and 3 bases for J; bases not matched to a gene: 4. This CDR3 has 15 residues. Germline CDR1 reads SGHNT; CDR2 reads YYREEE (reference sequence). The CDR3, as DNA: TGTGCCAGCAGCTCAGGACAGGGGGCGAAAGAGACCCAGTACTTC. Amino acid sequence: CASSSGQGAKETQYF.

The chain has TRBV6-1 and TRBJ1-2, with D possibly TRBD1 on 5 matching bases. Germline V gene data show CDR1 as MNHNS and CDR2 as SASEGT. The length of the CDR3 is 13 residues. Trimming shortened V by 7 bases and J by 8 bases, and 17 bases separated the two germline ends. The CDR3 loop is CASTPGTAVGYTF. Written as DNA, the CDR3 is TGTGCCAGCACCCCAGGGACGGCTGTGGGCTACACCTTC.

V and J are TRBV6-1 and TRBJ1-6; D is perhaps TRBD1 (5 bases). The CDR3 extends over 15 amino acids. Germline values: CDR1 MNHNS, CDR2 SASEGT. Trimming removed 5 bases at V and 0 bases at J, with 8 bases between. CDR3 loop: CASSPRASYNSPLHF. CDR3 in DNA: TGTGCCAGCAGTCCCAGGGCCTCCTATAATTCACCCCTCCACTTT.

The chain recombines TRBV7-2 with TRBJ2-5, with no clear D. This CDR3 comprises 15 residues. V lost 5 bases, J lost 4 bases, and 17 bases lay in between. The germline V gene encodes CDR1 SGHTA and CDR2 FQGNSA. The CDR3 DNA sequence: TGTGCCAGCAGCCCCGCCCCGTCTGGAGCAGAGACCCAGTACTTC. Encoded protein: CASSPAPSGAETQYF.

This sequence joins TRBV20-1 and TRBJ2-3; possibly TRBD2 for D (6 bases). CDR3 length: 12 residues. Trimming removed 5 bases from V and 5 bases from J, with 11 bases in between. Germline CDR1 reads DFQATT; CDR2 reads SNEGSKA (reference sequence). In DNA form, the CDR3 reads TGCAGTGCTGGAGGGCGTGGAGATACGCAGTATTTT. Residues: CSAGGRGDTQYF.

The chain's CDR3 is CASSQQGAPSTDTQYF. CDR3 DNA sequence: TGCGCCAGCAGCCAGCAGGGGGCGCCGAGCACAGATACGCAGTATTTT. The rearrangement joins TRBV4-1 to TRBJ2-3; 8 nucleotides match TRBD1. The CDR3 is 16 amino acids. Germline V gene data show CDR1 as MGHRA and CDR2 as YSYEKL. Trimming cost V 3 bases and J 0 bases; bases outside gene matches: 5.

This clonotype has just a few counts. The V call is TRBV28, the J call TRBJ1-1; D not resolved. Germline CDR1 MDHEN, CDR2 SYDVKM. The V gene lost 7 bases and the J gene lost 3 bases, with 18 bases spanning the gap. The CDR3 extends over 15 amino acids. The CDR3 here is CASITGGPTYTEAFF. DNA for the CDR3: TGTGCCAGCATAACGGGAGGACCCACCTACACTGAAGCTTTCTTT.

This clonotype showed up many times. The rearrangement uses TRBV4-1 and TRBJ1-4; 10 nucleotides line up with TRBD1. This CDR3 has 16 amino acids. Germline CDR1 is MGHRA and CDR2 is YSYEKL. V shed 0 bases and J 8 bases; nucleotides not matched to a gene: 6. The CDR3 loop reads CASSQDPGTGAEKLFF. CDR3 sequence (DNA): TGCGCCAGCAGCCAAGATCCCGGGACAGGGGCGGAAAAACTGTTTTTT.

The rearrangement links TRBV6-5 to TRBJ1-6, with a weak D call TRBD1 (6 bases). The CDR3 is made up of 16 amino acids. V gave up 0 bases and J gave up 7 bases, with 13 bases separating them. The V gene's germline CDR1 is MNHEY and CDR2 SVGAGI. For the CDR3, the DNA is TGTGCCAGCAGTTACTCGAGGGGGGGATGGAATTCACCCCTCCACTTT. Residues: CASSYSRGGWNSPLHF.

The genes are TRBV12-3 or TRBV12-4 and TRBJ1-1; D is unclear. The CDR3 extends over 11 amino acids. The germline V and J ends were trimmed by 7 bases and 11 bases, with 14 bases remaining between them. In nucleotides, the CDR3 is TGTGCCAGCAAGTTACGGGTTGGGGCTTTCTTT. Its protein is CASKLRVGAFF.

The chain employs TRBV29-1 and TRBJ2-2, with 7 bases aligning to TRBD1. There are 14 residues in the CDR3. Germline V CDR1 and CDR2: SQVTM, ANQGSEA. V lost 4 bases and J lost 2; bases outside the gene matches: 4. This chain's CDR3 is CSVGQGRNTGELFF. The DNA of the CDR3 is TGCAGCGTTGGACAGGGTAGAAACACCGGGGAGCTGTTTTTT.

This clonotype came up many times. The V call is TRBV27, the J call TRBJ2-7; D is perhaps TRBD2 (6 bases). This CDR3 comprises 17 residues. The V gene's germline CDR1 is MNHEY and CDR2 SMNVEV (reference sequence). V shed 0 bases and J shed 6 bases, with 21 bases lying between them. Here the CDR3 DNA reads TGTGCCAGCAGTTTATCGCAAGGGAGCCGGGGGTCTCGCGAGCAGTACGTC. Its protein is CASSLSQGSRGSREQYV.

The chain joins TRBV27 to TRBJ2-7; the D gene is possibly TRBD1 (5 bases). This CDR3 is 15 amino acids long. The V end lost 7 bases, the J end lost 1 base, and 17 bases lay between the germline ends. Germline CDR1 is MNHEY and CDR2 is SMNVEV (reference sequence). CDR3 region: CASKRDRQRSYEQYF. DNA for the CDR3: TGTGCCAGCAAAAGAGACAGACAGAGGTCCTACGAGCAGTACTTC.

This clonotype was seen more than once but under ten times. The V gene is TRBV15, the J gene TRBJ2-6; D is possibly TRBD2 (7 bases). Germline V lookup: CDR1 LNHNV, CDR2 YYDKDF (reference sequence). The germline V and J ends were trimmed by 0 bases and 6 bases, with 15 bases remaining between them. CDR3 length: 17 residues. CDR3 DNA: TGTGCCACCAGCAGAGAACTGGGGGGGCGTGTGGCCAACGTCCTGACTTTC. It is translated as CATSRELGGRVANVLTF.